A selection of T cell receptor beta chains follows, all from one sample in a study of T cells in Graves' hyperthyroidism and ophthalmopathy. Each CDR3 protein is one row after TCRdb ran MiXCR on the multiplex PCR reads. This sample carries 550,000 to 650,000 distinct CDR3 sequences, around 15% of them seen once, and the ten largest clones take roughly 13%. The material sequenced was blood. The origin of the receptors is a woman aged 40-49 years with Graves' hyperthyroidism. Both conserved end residues are part of each CDR3. D genes are given only for firm matches. A row's size may be missing; if present it is once, few, many or a size class.

D gene	V gene	J gene	clone size	CDR3 DNA	CDR3 protein
-	TRBV19	TRBJ2-1	-	TGTGCCAGTTCAAAGGGCAACTCCTTCACGAGCTCCTACAATGAGCAGTTCTTC	CASSKGNSFTSSYNEQFF
TRBD1	TRBV7-3	TRBJ2-2	few	TGTGCCAGCAGCTTGGACAGGGATCGATCCGGGGAGCTGTTTTTT	CASSLDRDRSGELFF
-	TRBV19	TRBJ2-5	many	TGTGCCAGTAGTATAGTCGCGGGACTTCAAGAGACCCAGTACTTC	CASSIVAGLQETQYF
TRBD1	TRBV6-1	TRBJ2-4	many	TGTGCCAGCAGTACAGGGGACAGGGCCAAAAACATTCAGTACTTC	CASSTGDRAKNIQYF
-	TRBV5-1	TRBJ2-5	-	TGCGCCAGCAGCTTGGGGGGTCAGATCCAAGAGACCCAGTACTTC	CASSLGGQIQETQYF
-	TRBV10-1	TRBJ2-3	-	TGCGCCAGCAGTGGCAATAGTGATACGCAGTATTTT	CASSGNSDTQYF
-	TRBV24-1	TRBJ2-1	few	TGTGCCACCAGTGATTTTGACACCTCCTCCTACAATGAGCAGTTCTTC	CATSDFDTSSYNEQFF
-	TRBV18	TRBJ2-5	-	TGCGCCAGCTCACCACCGGGGAAGGGGATGGGAGAGACCCAGTGCTTC	CASSPPGKGMGETQCF
-	TRBV5-1	TRBJ2-1	many	TGCGCCAGCAGACCCAAGGGGGCGGGGGACAATGAGCAGTTCTTC	CASRPKGAGDNEQFF
-	TRBV6-1	TRBJ1-1	few	TGTGCCAGCAGTGAACTCGGCTCGGAGGAGGGCGCTTTCTTT	CASSELGSEEGAFF
TRBD2	TRBV2	TRBJ2-3	many	TGTGCCAGCACCAGTCCCCCGGGACTAGCGGGAGGATTTGAGGGCCCCACAGATACGCAGTATTTT	CASTSPPGLAGGFEGPTDTQYF